The 27 T cell receptor beta chains below all came from one sample that was sequenced in a study of cytomegalovirus exposure and HLA in healthy donors. Vbeta (60) and Jbeta (13) primers were used in the PCR. Sequencing used immunoSEQ multiplex PCR; TCRdb keeps in-frame clones, though not all of them. This table holds about 70,000 clones, 86% found once. Sequencing was carried out using PBMCs. The receptors shown here come from a woman aged 25 to 39 in good health and CMV-seronegative.

The V call is TRBV4-3, the J call TRBJ2-3, with 9 bases identical to TRBD2. The J segment lost 5 bases and the V segment lost 1 base, leaving 16 bases of the junction unmatched. This CDR3 spans 19 amino acids. Germline CDR1 LGHNA, CDR2 YSLEER. CDR3 sequence reads: CASSQGISRPSGMIDTQYF. The CDR3 DNA sequence: TGCGCCAGCAGCCAAGGAATTTCTCGGCCTAGCGGGATGATAGATACGCAGTATTTT.

This chain uses TRBV9 with TRBJ2-7, with 7 bases that match TRBD1. J gave up 2 bases and V 2 bases, and 4 bases lay outside the gene matches. This CDR3 is 14 amino acids long. Germline values: CDR1 SGDLS, CDR2 YYNGEE. The CDR3 region has the DNA TGTGCCAGCAGCGTGGGGGACAGTACCTACGAGCAGTACTTC. It is translated as CASSVGDSTYEQYF.

This chain connects TRBV30 to TRBJ1-5; D call uncertain. The V gene lost 2 bases and the J gene lost 6 bases, with 11 bases spanning the gap. This CDR3 has 13 amino acids. The germline CDR1 and CDR2 sequences are GTSNPN and SVGIG (reference sequence). In DNA form, the CDR3 reads TGTGCCTGGAGTCCCCAGACTAGTCAGCCCCAGCATTTT. Translated, it gives CAWSPQTSQPQHF.

The V call is TRBV7-3, the J call TRBJ2-7; TRBD2 matches 7 bases. The CDR3 is 15 residues long. The V and J ends lost 4 bases and 4 bases, in that order; junction bases with no gene match: 10. CDR1 is SGHTA and CDR2 is FQGTGA in the germline V gene. CDR3 sequence (DNA): TGTGCCAGCAGCTCCGCGGGAGTTGGGCCTTACGAGCAGTACTTC. It encodes CASSSAGVGPYEQYF.

The chain has TRBV5-4 and TRBJ2-3, with 9 positions matching TRBD2. This CDR3 contains 16 residues. J lost 6 bases, V lost 4 bases, and 12 bases had no gene match. Germline CDR1 SGHNT, CDR2 YYREEE (reference sequence). DNA of the CDR3: TGTGCCAGCAGCCCGGGACTAGCCCGAAGCATGGATACGCAGTATTTT. Encoded protein: CASSPGLARSMDTQYF.

The V gene is TRBV18, the J gene TRBJ1-1; unclear D gene. CDR3 length equals 14 residues. Trimming removed 2 bases from V and 4 bases from J, with 11 bases in between. Germline lookup yields CDR1 KGHSH and CDR2 LQKENI. CDR3 amino acids: CASSPVGYSTEAFF. The CDR3 coding sequence is TGTGCCAGCTCACCAGTGGGTTACAGCACTGAAGCTTTCTTT.

The gene calls are TRBV5-1 and TRBJ1-3; D unresolved. CDR3 length equals 16 residues. The germline V gene encodes CDR1 SGHRS and CDR2 YFSETQ. The V gene lost 0 bases and the J gene lost 0 bases, with 10 bases spanning the gap. CDR3: CASSLAGAPSGNTIYF. DNA of the CDR3: TGCGCCAGCAGCTTGGCGGGAGCGCCCTCTGGAAACACCATATATTTT.

This chain joins TRBV7-9 and TRBJ2-1; 7 positions match TRBD1. V trimming: 5 bases; J trimming: 12 bases; junction bases outside the gene matches: 7. The germline gives CDR1 SEHNR, CDR2 FQNEAQ (reference sequence). This CDR3 has 12 residues. The CDR3 DNA is TGTGCCAGCAGCCCAAGTTGGGACAGGCAGTTCTTC. Translating it yields CASSPSWDRQFF.

This chain joins TRBV6-5 and TRBJ1-2; the D gene is possibly TRBD1 (6 bases). The V end was cut by 6 bases, the J end by 4 bases, with 15 bases between. The CDR3 contains 14 residues. Germline CDR1 and CDR2: MNHEY and SVGAGI. The CDR3 DNA reads as TGTGCCAGCAGAACCAATGGACAGTTCTATGGCTACACCTTC. Translating it yields CASRTNGQFYGYTF.

The chain uses TRBV12-5 and TRBJ2-3; D might be TRBD1 (6 bases). Trimming removed 6 bases at V and 6 bases at J, with 16 bases between. The CDR3 has 14 amino acids. Germline V gene lookup returns CDR1 LGHNT and CDR2 FRNRAP. CDR3 sequence reads: CASGRSTGRDTQYF. Here the CDR3 DNA reads TGTGCTAGTGGCCGATCGACAGGTAGGGATACGCAGTATTTT. The full variable domain, rest sourced from reference TRBV12-5 and TRBJ2-3, is DARVTQTPRHKVTEMGQEVTMRCQPILGHNTVFWYRQTMMQGLELLAYFRNRAPLDDSGMPKDRFSAEMPDATLATLKIQPSEPRDSAVYFCASGRSTGRDTQYFGPGTRLTVL.

The chain links TRBV27 to TRBJ2-3; maybe TRBD1 (5 bases). The germline V gene has CDR1 MNHEY and CDR2 SMNVEV (reference sequence). V was pared by 7 bases and J by 2 bases, with 16 bases between. This CDR3 is built from 15 residues. The CDR3 coding sequence is TGTGCCAGCACCCGAAAGGGGCTCCTCACAGATACGCAGTATTTT. The encoded protein is CASTRKGLLTDTQYF.

The J gene is TRBJ2-3, the V gene TRBV7-9; 9 bases are a match to TRBD2. Germline V gene sequence: CDR1 SEHNR, CDR2 FQNEAQ (reference sequence). The V gene end was trimmed by 5 bases and the J gene end by 2 bases; junction bases not matched to a gene: 17. CDR3 length equals 19 residues. Written as DNA, the CDR3 is TGTGCCAGCAGCGGGTGGGTAGCGGGAGTTACCGGGCCCACAGATACGCAGTATTTT. It encodes CASSGWVAGVTGPTDTQYF. Looking up the rest from reference TRBV7-9 and TRBJ2-3 gives the full variable domain: DTGVSQNPRHKITKRGQNVTFRCDPISEHNRLYWYRQTLGQGPEFLTYFQNEAQLEKSRLLSDRFSAERPKGSFSTLEIQRTEQGDSAMYLCASSGWVAGVTGPTDTQYFGPGTRLTVL.

A note on this clone: Other DNA sequences in this sample translate to the same CDR3. The chain joins TRBV27 to TRBJ1-1, with D maybe TRBD1 (6 bases). Per germline, CDR1 MNHEY and CDR2 SMNVEV (reference sequence). The CDR3 is 13 residues long. Deletions cut 6 bases from V and 5 bases from J, with 13 bases between. CDR3 region: CASRLGGQTEAFF. The CDR3 DNA is TGTGCCAGCAGGCTGGGGGGGCAAACTGAAGCTTTCTTT.

The rearrangement joins TRBV6-4 to TRBJ1-4; 8 bases fit TRBD1. This CDR3 has 16 residues. The germline CDR1 and CDR2 sequences are MRHNA and SNTAGT. The ends lost 3 bases at V and 10 bases at J; junction bases unmatched: 13. For the CDR3, the DNA is TGTGCCAGCAGTGATTCTTTGGGACAGGACCTCTCAAAACTGTTTTTT. Amino acid sequence: CASSDSLGQDLSKLFF.

The gene calls are TRBV5-5 and TRBJ1-1, with D possibly being TRBD1 (5 bases). Between the trimmed V and J ends, which lost 0 bases and 2 bases, there was a span of 14 bases. There are 16 residues in the CDR3. The germline gives CDR1 SGHKS, CDR2 YYEKEE (reference sequence). The CDR3 here is CASSLAWGSLNTEAFF. The DNA for the CDR3 is TGTGCCAGCAGCTTGGCCTGGGGCAGCCTTAACACTGAAGCTTTCTTT.

V is TRBV28 and J is TRBJ1-5; D is unclear. The CDR3 contains 14 residues. CDR1 MDHEN and CDR2 SYDVKM come from the germline V gene. Trimming took 2 bases from V and 4 from J, leaving 9 bases between them. CDR3 sequence reads: CASSLPRSNQPQHF. CDR3 DNA sequence: TGTGCCAGCAGTTTACCCCGGTCGAATCAGCCCCAGCATTTT.

The rearrangement joins TRBV11-3 to TRBJ2-7; the D gene is possibly TRBD2 (5 bases). Germline V lookup: CDR1 SGHNT, CDR2 YENEEA. The CDR3 covers 14 residues. Trimming removed 5 bases at V and 3 bases at J, with 14 bases between. CDR3 region: CASSQAYEGYEQYF. The CDR3 DNA reads TGTGCCAGCAGCCAGGCCTATGAGGGCTACGAGCAGTACTTC.

V and J are TRBV7-2 and TRBJ2-7; D might be TRBD2 (5 bases). The CDR3 is 15 residues long. The germline V gene has CDR1 SGHTA and CDR2 FQGNSA. Trimming left V 1 base short and J 0 bases short, with 10 bases between. CDR3 sequence reads: CASSLGRASSYEQYF. In nucleotides, the CDR3 is TGTGCCAGCAGCTTAGGGCGGGCGAGCTCCTACGAGCAGTACTTC.

V usage is TRBV2 and J usage is TRBJ1-5, with 11 bases matching TRBD1. Germline CDR1 and CDR2: SNHLY and FYNNEI. V lost 4 bases to trimming and J lost 6 bases; unmatched junction nucleotides: 2. CDR3 size: 14 residues. The CDR3, as DNA: TGTGCCAGCAGTGGGGGACAGGGGGTTCAGCCCCAGCATTTT. This codes for CASSGGQGVQPQHF.

The V call is TRBV6-1, the J call TRBJ2-3; TRBD2 matches at 10 bases. From germline, CDR1 is MNHNS and CDR2 SASEGT. The V and J ends lost 2 bases and 2 bases, in that order; junction bases with no gene match: 1. The CDR3 consists of 15 residues. CDR3 sequence (DNA): TGTGCCAGCAGTGAACTAGCGGGGGACACAGATACGCAGTATTTT. This codes for CASSELAGDTDTQYF.

The chain recombines TRBV6-1 with TRBJ2-7, with D possibly being TRBD1 (6 bases). The CDR3 contains 14 residues. CDR1 MNHNS and CDR2 SASEGT come from the germline V gene. Trimming stripped 5 bases from V and 4 bases from J, with 15 bases between. This CDR3 reads CASSHPGQFYEQYF. The CDR3 region has the DNA TGTGCCAGCAGTCACCCAGGACAGTTTTACGAGCAGTACTTC.

The chain joins TRBV2 to TRBJ1-5; no definite D call. Germline V gives CDR1 SNHLY, CDR2 FYNNEI. V gave up 6 bases and J gave up 0 bases, with 9 bases separating them. This CDR3 spans 14 amino acids. DNA of the CDR3: TGTGCCAGCAGGCCCCCTAATAGCAATCAGCCCCAGCATTTT. Its translation: CASRPPNSNQPQHF. The full variable domain, its missing parts supplied by reference TRBV2 and TRBJ1-5, is EPEVTQTPSHQVTQMGQEVILRCVPISNHLYFYWYRQILGQKVEFLVSFYNNEISEKSEIFDDQFSVERPDGSNFTLKIRSTKLEDSAMYFCASRPPNSNQPQHFGDGTRLSIL.

The V gene is TRBV5-4, the J gene TRBJ2-3; 12 bases are a match to TRBD2. Germline assignment: CDR1 SGHNT and CDR2 YYREEE (reference sequence). V lost 4 bases to trimming and J lost 2 bases; unmatched junction nucleotides: 8. The CDR3 covers 17 residues. As DNA, the CDR3 is TGTGCCAGCAGCCAGGGACTAGCGGGTCTCGTCACAGATACGCAGTATTTT. This sequence encodes CASSQGLAGLVTDTQYF.

The V call is TRBV7-3, the J call TRBJ1-1; possibly TRBD1 for D (6 bases). This CDR3 has 13 residues. V lost 5 bases and J lost 2, with 9 bases in between. The germline V gene encodes CDR1 SGHTA and CDR2 FQGTGA. The CDR3 reads CASSPQGNTEAFF. The CDR3 nucleotides are TGTGCCAGCAGCCCACAGGGAAACACTGAAGCTTTCTTT.

This sequence joins TRBV7-8 and TRBJ2-1; 12 nucleotides agree with TRBD2. The CDR3 has 17 amino acids. Unmatched junction bases numbered 9, after V lost 0 bases and J lost 9 bases. CDR1 is SGHVS and CDR2 is FQNEAQ in the germline V gene. In DNA, the CDR3 is TGTGCCAGCAGCTTAGCCAGACTAGCGGGAGCCTCTGGTGAGCAGTTCTTC. This gives the protein CASSLARLAGASGEQFF.

This chain connects TRBV4-1 to TRBJ2-5; D gene uncertain. This CDR3 spans 16 amino acids. CDR1 MGHRA and CDR2 YSYEKL come from the germline V gene. With 1 base removed from V and 3 bases from J, the gap between germline ends came to 15 bases. The CDR3 sequence: CASSQVPDKAEETQYF. CDR3 nucleotides: TGCGCCAGCAGCCAAGTACCCGACAAGGCCGAAGAGACCCAGTACTTC.

The chain carries TRBV18 and TRBJ2-5, with TRBD1 identical over 10 bases. The CDR3 has 14 residues. Per the germline V gene, CDR1 is KGHSH and CDR2 is LQKENI. Trimming at V came to 4 bases and at J to 3 bases, leaving 2 bases not matched to a gene. The CDR3: CASSRDRGEETQYF. The CDR3, as DNA: TGTGCCAGCTCACGGGACAGGGGAGAAGAGACCCAGTACTTC. The complete variable domain, with remaining parts taken from reference TRBV18 and TRBJ2-5, reads NAGVMQNPRHLVRRRGQEARLRCSPMKGHSHVYWYRQLPEEGLKFMVYLQKENIIDESGMPKERFSAEFPKEGPSILRIQQVVRGDSAAYFCASSRDRGEETQYFGPGTRLLVL.